The source of this T cell receptor beta chain is a study of T cell repertoires in cytomegalovirus infection (dated by TCRdb to between 2018 and 2020). Study-wide context: Alongside well-studied HLA-B-restricted epitopes, the peptide stimulations were aimed at recently identified HLA-C-restricted CMV epitopes, whose presentation resists viral immunomodulation. Donor HLA type was relevant to the analysis, as public TCR beta signatures indicated carriage of CMV infection together with the matching HLA type. Broader findings and caveats from the paper: The ex vivo response was dominated by HLA-C-restricted CMV-specific TCR beta clonotypes, which also provided the single most frequent clonotype in two of eight donors. Cumulative frequency of public TCR beta family members discriminated carriers of CMV infection plus the relevant HLA type in this cohort and an independent 352-donor cohort.

Sequencing relied on an Illumina HiSeq 1500. TCRdb reworked the public reads: Q25 trimming with fastp, MiXCR clone assembly, productive beta chains retained. For every CDR3 protein sequence, its rows merge into one entry that carries the most common genes and DNA. This sample holds fewer than 900,000 distinct CDR3 sequences; 29% were observed only once. The ten largest clones represent less than 15% of the sample. Sample treatment or condition, as interpreted from the label and publication: in vitro stimulation with specific CMV peptide epitopes to enrich CMV-specific T cells. Worth noting for this clonotype: The antigen it binds to is not known. No qualities accompany the bases; no much larger clone lies one base away.

The CDR3 runs 14 residues from the cysteine to the phenylalanine. The kept DNA is CDR3 alone, 42 bases in frame from the first base. The junction shows trimming of 2 bases on V and 5 bases on J, plus 12 bases between the germline ends. CDR1 and CDR2 are drawn from the germline V gene: SGHVS, FNYEAQ. The chain employs TRBV7-6 and TRBJ1-1; matching of 6 bases hints at TRBD1 as the D gene. The sequencing used cultured CD8+ T cells from PBMCs, collected from culture after CMV antigen stimulation. This clonotype was obtained from a human donor in good health (CMV status not recorded). Some clones in this sample may be carry-over from other donors' samples. For the CDR3, the sequence is CASSLSQGWTEAFF. The bases read TGTGCCAGCAGCTTATCACAGGGATGGACTGAAGCTTTCTTT.